This record covers a single TCR beta chain. Sequenced by immunoSEQ multiplex PCR; TCRdb stores in-frame clones only, minus some. The top ten hold about 0.38% of the sample, which has over 90,000 clones, about 96% seen once. The data belong to a study of technical replicates of blood from a few donors. The V gene end was trimmed by 4 bases and the J gene end by 6 bases; junction bases not matched to a gene: 6. Germline loops: CDR1 LNHDA, CDR2 SQIVND (reference sequence). CDR3 length: 13 residues. The specimen sequenced was T cells isolated from PBMCs. The chain joins TRBV19 to TRBJ2-7; 7 bases align to TRBD1. The sequence came from a human donor in good health. The CDR3 bases are TGTGCCAGTAGTAGGGACAGATTCTCCGAGCAGTACTTC. The encoded protein is CASSRDRFSEQYF.